One and the same sample provided the 24 T cell receptor beta chains below, sequenced in a study of blood T cell repertoires in COVID-19. Profiling relied on immunoSEQ multiplex PCR, and the TCRdb table lists in-frame clones only, not all of them. The sample has 280,000 or so clones, roughly 87% seen once. The sample consisted of PBMCs or T cells enriched from blood (not recorded which). The source of these receptors is a woman in her thirties or forties who had recovered from COVID-19.

In nucleotides, the CDR3 is TGTGCCAGCAGTCGACCAGGGGGTGACAATCAGCCCCAGCATTTT. This encodes CASSRPGGDNQPQHF. This sequence joins TRBV6-6 and TRBJ1-5, with TRBD1 matching 7 bases. This CDR3 has 15 amino acids. V lost 5 bases, J lost 3 bases, and 7 bases stayed unmatched. CDR1 MNHNY and CDR2 SVGAGI come from the germline V gene (reference sequence).

Only a few counts were recorded for this clone. V is TRBV7-2 and J is TRBJ2-1; 8 positions match TRBD2. V dropped 4 bases and J dropped 6; count of bases not matched to a gene: 11. Germline assignment: CDR1 SGHTA and CDR2 FQGNSA. The CDR3 runs 16 residues. Here the CDR3 reads CASSSRQAGVTNEQFF. In DNA form, the CDR3 reads TGTGCCAGCAGCTCCCGCCAAGCGGGAGTAACCAATGAGCAGTTCTTC.

The V call is TRBV7-2, the J call TRBJ2-7; 8 positions match TRBD2. This CDR3 has 17 amino acids. The germline V gene encodes CDR1 SGHTA and CDR2 FQGNSA. The V and J ends lost 0 bases and 4 bases, in that order; junction bases with no gene match: 11. The DNA of the CDR3 is TGTGCCAGCAGCTTAGCTCGACCGCAGCGGGAGAAGTACGAGCAGTACTTC. This encodes CASSLARPQREKYEQYF.

On this clone itself: The junction departs from germline at one end; a sequencing error may be responsible. The J gene is TRBJ2-1, the V gene TRBV20-1; TRBD2 matches at 8 bases. The CDR3 consists of 11 residues. Germline lookup yields CDR1 DFQATT and CDR2 SNEGSKA (reference sequence). The CDR3 DNA follows: TGCAGTGCTAGCGGGAGGGCCAGTCGGATCTTC. Protein sequence: CSASGRASRIF.

V gene TRBV2 combines with J gene TRBJ1-1; tentative D call: TRBD1 (6 bases). CDR1 is SNHLY and CDR2 is FYNNEI in the germline V gene. The CDR3 has 15 amino acids. V lost 6 bases and J lost 2, with 16 bases in between. Written as DNA, the CDR3 is TGTGCCAGCAGAAAGTGGGGGACACCAAACACTGAAGCTTTCTTT. This sequence encodes CASRKWGTPNTEAFF.

The rearrangement joins TRBV7-2 to TRBJ2-2, with TRBD2 matching over 9 bases. J lost 6 bases, V lost 1 base, and 6 bases had no gene match. Per germline, CDR1 SGHTA and CDR2 FQGNSA. This CDR3 comprises 16 residues. This CDR3 reads CASSLDLGLAAGELFF. The CDR3 DNA follows: TGTGCCAGCAGCTTAGATCTGGGACTAGCCGCCGGGGAGCTGTTTTTT.

The chain uses TRBV6-2 or TRBV6-3 and TRBJ2-7; 8 nucleotides line up with TRBD1. The CDR3 has 14 residues. The germline CDR1 and CDR2 sequences are MNHEY and SVGEGT. V was pared by 2 bases and J by 6 bases, with 6 bases of the junction left unmatched. CDR3 in amino acids: CASSYAGGEAEQYF. The CDR3 DNA reads as TGTGCCAGCAGTTACGCAGGGGGCGAGGCCGAGCAGTACTTC.

The chain combines TRBV25-1 with TRBJ1-4, with D tentatively TRBD1 (6 bases). The V end lost 2 bases, the J end lost 6 bases, and 13 bases lay between the germline ends. The germline V gene encodes CDR1 MGHDK and CDR2 SYGVNS. The CDR3 totals 15 residues. The CDR3 here is CASSEVGRTDEKLFF. CDR3 sequence (DNA): TGTGCCAGCAGTGAAGTGGGCAGGACAGATGAAAAACTGTTTTTT.

This chain uses TRBV6-1 with TRBJ1-5, with unresolved D. The CDR3 contains 15 residues. Trimming took off 2 bases at V and 9 bases at J, with 17 bases between the two ends. The germline CDR1 and CDR2 sequences are MNHNS and SASEGT. The CDR3 loop is CASSELGGLGGPQHF. CDR3 sequence (DNA): TGTGCCAGCAGTGAACTCGGCGGCCTCGGAGGGCCCCAGCATTTT.

The chain carries TRBV28 and TRBJ2-7; no firm D call. The length of the CDR3 is 14 residues. The V and J ends lost 2 bases and 2 bases respectively, with 10 bases between them. Per the germline V gene, CDR1 is MDHEN and CDR2 is SYDVKM. The CDR3 here is CASSLSAPAYEQYF. CDR3 coding DNA: TGTGCCAGCAGTTTAAGCGCTCCGGCCTACGAGCAGTACTTC.

CDR3: CASSLVSAGGTYEQYF. In nucleotides, the CDR3 is TGCGCCAGCAGCTTGGTCTCAGCGGGAGGGACCTACGAGCAGTACTTC. The chain uses TRBV5-1 and TRBJ2-7; 10 bases match TRBD2. V trimming: 0 bases; J trimming: 2 bases; junction bases outside the gene matches: 5. Germline V lookup: CDR1 SGHRS, CDR2 YFSETQ. The CDR3 spans 16 residues.

This chain joins TRBV4-3 and TRBJ1-6; 7 nucleotides match TRBD1. From germline, CDR1 is LGHNA and CDR2 YSLEER. The CDR3 is 13 amino acids. After removal of 5 bases from V and 7 bases from J, the junction contained 2 bases not matched to a gene. CDR3 region: CASSGTENSPLHF. DNA of the CDR3: TGCGCCAGCAGCGGGACAGAGAATTCACCCCTCCACTTT.

The V and J genes are TRBV7-2 and TRBJ2-2, with a possible D match to TRBD1 (6 bases). CDR1 and CDR2 (germline): SGHTA, FQGNSA. The CDR3 has 13 residues. Trimming took off 8 bases at V and 2 bases at J, with 9 bases between the two ends. CDR3 bases: TGTGCCAGCGTGGGGGCAAACACCGGGGAGCTGTTTTTT. Translating it yields CASVGANTGELFF.

This clone was observed a single time. This chain connects TRBV7-2 to TRBJ2-7; TRBD2 might be the D (5 bases). From germline, CDR1 is SGHTA and CDR2 FQGNSA. Deletions cut 3 bases from V and 0 bases from J, with 18 bases between. The CDR3 is 17 residues long. The CDR3 DNA reads as TGTGCCAGCAGCTTGTCACCACGGGAAGGGAGCTCCTACGAGCAGTACTTC. Translation: CASSLSPREGSSYEQYF.

The J gene is TRBJ2-7, the V gene TRBV10-3; 7 bases line up with TRBD2. CDR1 ENHRY and CDR2 SYGVKD come from the germline V gene. V gave up 2 bases and J gave up 1 base; unmatched junction bases: 8. The CDR3 runs to 16 residues. DNA of the CDR3: TGTGCCATCAGTGAGGGGGTTGGGGGGGTTTCCTACGAGCAGTACTTC. Translation gives CAISEGVGGVSYEQYF.

The chain employs TRBV28 and TRBJ2-7; 12 bases agree with TRBD2. This CDR3 spans 15 amino acids. J was trimmed by 2 bases and V by 2 bases; bases with no gene match: 1. Germline-derived CDR1 and CDR2 are MDHEN and SYDVKM. The CDR3 DNA follows: TGTGCCAGCAGTTTACGACTAGCGGGAGCCTACGAGCAGTACTTC. It translates to CASSLRLAGAYEQYF.

DNA for the CDR3: TGTGCCAGCAGCTTGGGGCTTGGGCAGGCCACCGGGGAGCTGTTTTTT. This encodes CASSLGLGQATGELFF. This chain joins TRBV5-6 and TRBJ2-2; no firm D call. The CDR3 consists of 16 residues. Trimming stripped 0 bases from V and 4 bases from J, with 13 bases between. Germline lookup yields CDR1 SGHDT and CDR2 YYEEEE.

This clone has a single count. J is TRBJ2-1 and V is TRBV11-1; tentatively, D is TRBD1 (5 bases). Germline CDR1 and CDR2: SGHAT and FQDESV (reference sequence). The CDR3 has 16 amino acids. Trimming took 5 bases from V and 4 from J, leaving 18 bases between them. Here the CDR3 reads CASSDGARGWYNEQFF. Written as DNA, the CDR3 is TGTGCCAGCAGCGATGGTGCTAGGGGATGGTACAATGAGCAGTTCTTC.

The chain combines TRBV28 with TRBJ1-1; unclear D gene. Germline V gene data show CDR1 as MDHEN and CDR2 as SYDVKM. Deletions cut 5 bases from V and 0 bases from J, with 13 bases between. The CDR3 is 15 amino acids. Here the CDR3 reads CASSPRGLMNTEAFF. The CDR3, as DNA: TGTGCCAGCAGTCCCCGCGGGCTCATGAACACTGAAGCTTTCTTT.

The V and J genes are TRBV5-1 and TRBJ1-2, with a weak D call TRBD1 (5 bases). The V and J ends lost 8 bases and 1 base respectively, with 6 bases between them. This CDR3 comprises 11 residues. CDR1 is SGHRS and CDR2 is YFSETQ in the germline V gene. Written as DNA, the CDR3 is TGCGCCAGTCAGGGTAACTATGGCTACACCTTC. Its translation is CASQGNYGYTF.

The chain is built from TRBV5-1 and TRBJ1-3; possibly TRBD1 for D (5 bases). The CDR3 covers 15 residues. Per germline, CDR1 SGHRS and CDR2 YFSETQ. The ends were cut back, 2 bases at V and 2 bases at J, with 11 bases in the middle. CDR3 loop: CASSLTGRTGNTIYF. The CDR3 DNA is TGCGCCAGCAGCTTAACAGGTCGAACTGGAAACACCATATATTTT.

The J gene is TRBJ2-1, the V gene TRBV9, with 7 bases matching TRBD2. The junction had 10 bases not matched to a gene; V was cut back by 3 bases and J by 7 bases. The CDR3 is made up of 15 amino acids. Germline loops: CDR1 SGDLS, CDR2 YYNGEE. CDR3 nucleotide sequence: TGTGCCAGCAGCGCCGGGGGAGGGTTAGTGAATGAGCAGTTCTTC. Protein: CASSAGGGLVNEQFF.

DNA for the CDR3: TGTGCCAGCAGCAGCGGAGGGACAGCGAACACTGAAGCTTTCTTT. It codes for CASSSGGTANTEAFF. The V gene is TRBV6-2 or TRBV6-3, the J gene TRBJ1-1, with 7 positions matching TRBD1. Per the germline V gene, CDR1 is MNHEY and CDR2 is SVGEGT. Trimming at V came to 6 bases and at J to 1 base, leaving 8 bases not matched to a gene. The CDR3 runs 15 residues.

The chain is built from TRBV27 and TRBJ1-6; the D gene is possibly TRBD1 (6 bases). Germline V gene data show CDR1 as MNHEY and CDR2 as SMNVEV (reference sequence). Trimming removed 9 bases at V and 8 bases at J, with 17 bases between. The CDR3 totals 14 residues. The CDR3: CASGGAPGDSPLHF. CDR3 nucleotides: TGTGCCAGTGGGGGGGCCCCGGGGGATTCACCCCTCCACTTT.